The present entry profiles one T cell receptor beta chain with its context. The sample belongs to a study of cytomegalovirus exposure and HLA in healthy donors. The PCR had 60 Vbeta and 13 Jbeta primers. Method: immunoSEQ multiplex PCR; TCRdb's copy keeps in-frame clones and lacks some. The top ten hold approximately 3.8% of the sample, which has 100,000 to 150,000 clones, about 78% seen once. The germline V gene encodes CDR1 ENHRY and CDR2 SYGVKD. V was shortened by 10 bases and J by 10 bases, with 28 bases between the two germline ends. The CDR3 totals 15 residues. The source of this sequence is a man in his thirties or forties in good health and CMV-seronegative. The rearrangement links TRBV10-3 to TRBJ1-2; D remains unclear. The sample comprised PBMCs. CDR3: CATRNPAEDIFDYTF. In DNA, the CDR3 is TGTGCCACACGGAACCCGGCGGAGGATATTTTTGACTACACCTTC.